The 2 T cell receptor beta chains below were found in one sample sequenced in a study of blood T cell repertoires in COVID-19. Assay used: immunoSEQ multiplex PCR; TCRdb lists only in-frame clones, some missing. The table includes 180,000 or so clones, 82% detected once. The sample comprised peripheral blood. These receptors were obtained from a woman aged 70-85 years with acute or convalescent COVID-19.

V is TRBV18 and J is TRBJ2-3; D remains unclear. Germline CDR1 and CDR2: KGHSH and LQKENI. V dropped 5 bases and J dropped 7 bases, with 13 bases sitting between them. There are 13 residues in the CDR3. The CDR3 spells CASSRASLYTQYF. The CDR3 DNA reads TGTGCCAGCTCAAGAGCATCTTTGTATACGCAGTATTTT.

This sequence joins TRBV7-8 and TRBJ2-7, with 11 bases identical to TRBD1. CDR1 and CDR2 from the germline V gene are SGHVS and FQNEAQ. The CDR3 sequence is 13 residues long. Trimming at V came to 5 bases and at J to 6 bases, leaving 3 bases not matched to a gene. In nucleotides, the CDR3 is TGTGCCAGCAGCCCGGGACAGGGGGGCGAGCAGTACTTC. Encoded protein: CASSPGQGGEQYF.